This T cell receptor (beta chain) was identified during a study of blood T cell repertoires in COVID-19. Study-wide background: Italy, Spain and the United States were the sources of the convalescent and acute COVID-19 samples. T cells, B-cell-depleted T cells, or PBMCs provided the cDNA or gDNA that served as material.

Original processing methods: Quantification of nucleated cells was approximated via reference gene primer amplification. Libraries were prepared by immunoSEQ multiplex PCR; TCRdb keeps only in-frame clonotypes and omits some of them. From that table come the V and J calls and clone size; the DNA was used to work out D and trimming. Of 400,000 to 500,000 clones listed, roughly 89% are singletons. The CDR3 runs 13 residues. CDR1 is LNHDA and CDR2 is SQIVND in the germline V gene (reference sequence). J lost 2 bases, V lost 6 bases, and 1 base had no gene match. The source material was peripheral blood. The TCR sequence derives from a young woman with active or convalescent COVID-19. This rearrangement joins TRBV19 to TRBJ2-7, with 10 bases matching TRBD1. In nucleotides, the CDR3 is TGTGCCAGTAGCGGGACAGGGGCCTACGAGCAGTACTTC. Amino acids: CASSGTGAYEQYF.